The 27 T cell receptor delta chains in this list originate from one sample, sequenced in a study of gamma-delta T cells after stem cell transplantation. TCRdb reanalysed the RT-PCR reads via CATT. The table shows thousands of delta-chain clones, with about 2% occurring only once. Source material: gamma-delta T cells. These receptors all stem from a human donor. It is not recorded whose cells these are; they may come from a transplant donor.

Details on this clone: A read error may explain this, as a much larger clone is one base away. At the DNA level, this CDR3 is encoded by other sequences in the same sample as well. The CDR3 here is CACDEVGGPPGDKLIF. The DNA of the CDR3 is TGTGCCTGTGACGAGGTCGGGGGCCCTCCGGGCGATAAACTCATCTTT. The chain recombines TRDV2 with TRDJ1, with D possibly matching TRDD3 (5 bases). Germline loops: CDR1 GEAIGNYY, CDR2 EKD. V dropped 3 bases and J dropped 4 bases, with 20 bases sitting between them. The CDR3 has 16 amino acids.

This clone was counted between two and nine times. Translating this DNA gives a protein that differs at residue 17 from the TCRdb one, which belongs to a much larger clone; a read error is likely, and the protein shown is this translation. The V and J genes are TRDV2 and TRDJ1, with TRDD3 matching over 10 bases. Germline values: CDR1 GEAIGNYY, CDR2 EKD. This CDR3 region has 19 residues. The CDR3 DNA reads TGTGCCTGTGACACCGTTCCTACAGGGGGATACGGTAAGGGCGATAAACCCATCTTT. Protein: CACDTVPTGGYGKGDKPIF.

This clone was seen only a few times. The TCRdb protein comes from a much larger clone and disagrees with this DNA's translation at residue 9, likely due to a read error; the protein given here is derived from the DNA. J is TRDJ1 and V is TRDV2; no firm D call. CDR1 GEAIGNYY and CDR2 EKD come from the germline V gene. This CDR3 has 13 amino acids. The CDR3 region has the DNA TGTGCCTGTGACACCGAGCTCACCAATAAACTCATCTTT. Its protein is CACDTELTNKLIF.

This clone is medium-sized. The chain uses TRDV2 and TRDJ1, with 8 positions matching TRDD3. Germline V gene lookup returns CDR1 GEAIGNYY and CDR2 EKD. The trim removed 1 base at V and 0 bases at J, leaving 3 bases unmatched. CDR3 size: 15 residues. DNA for the CDR3: TGTGCCTGTGACACACTGGGGGTCCACACCGATAAACTCATCTTT. Translated, it gives CACDTLGVHTDKLIF.

This clone was counted only a few times. A much larger clone lies one base from this, so it may be a read error. V usage is TRDV2 and J usage is TRDJ1; weak D call: TRDD1 (5 bases). The CDR3 is 16 residues long. CDR1 and CDR2 from the germline V gene are GEAIGNYY and EKD. V gave up 1 base and J gave up 10 bases, with 24 bases separating them. The CDR3 region is CACDTIESGPRHTLIF. In DNA, the CDR3 is TGTGCCTGTGACACAATAGAGTCGGGCCCCCGTCATACACTCATCTTT.

Details on this clone: This likely stems from a read error, as it lies one base from a far larger clone. This chain connects TRDV2 to TRDJ3; 8 positions match TRDD3. The junction had 13 bases not matched to a gene; V was cut back by 0 bases and J by 1 base. CDR1 is GEAIGNYY, CDR2 EKD, per germline. The CDR3 contains 21 residues. CDR3 sequence: CACDTMGLWGSPSWDTRQMFF. The CDR3 DNA reads TGTGCCTGTGACACCATGGGGCTCTGGGGGAGCCCTTCCTGGGACACCCGACAGATGTTTTTC.

The sample holds a few counts of this clone. The protein in TCRdb stems from a much larger clone and differs at residue 5 from this DNA's translation, likely a read error; here the protein is translated from the DNA. As DNA, the CDR3 is TGTGCCTGTGACGCCGTCTGGGGGAACGAGTACGCCGATAAACTCATCTTT. It yields the protein CACDAVWGNEYADKLIF. The chain links TRDV2 to TRDJ1; TRDD3 matches at 8 bases. J was trimmed by 3 bases and V by 3 bases; bases with no gene match: 14. Germline CDR1 reads GEAIGNYY; CDR2 reads EKD. The CDR3 has 17 amino acids.

This clone was detected a few times. A far larger clone is one base from this, pointing to a likely read error. In the same sample, other DNA sequences code for this CDR3. The chain recombines TRDV1 with TRDJ2; no firm D call. Germline lookup yields CDR1 TSWWSYY and CDR2 QGS. This CDR3 has 19 amino acids. Trimming left V 0 bases short and J 3 bases short, with 20 bases between. In nucleotides, the CDR3 is TGTGCTCTTGGGGAACTGGGCAGCCGTTTGGCTCCCCTGACAGCACAACTCTTCTTT. This gives the protein CALGELGSRLAPLTAQLFF.

Sample share makes this clone large. The same CDR3 arises from other DNA sequences in this sample as well. The rearrangement uses TRDV2 and TRDJ3, with 8 bases lining up with TRDD3. The CDR3 is 21 residues long. Germline V CDR1 and CDR2: GEAIGNYY, EKD. With V trimmed by 0 bases and J by 1 base, 13 bases remained unmatched. CDR3 bases: TGTGCCTGTGACACCACGGGGCTCTGGGGGAGCCCTTCCTGGGACACCCGACAGATGTTTTTC. Protein: CACDTTGLWGSPSWDTRQMFF.

By frequency in the sample, this clone is medium-sized (0.01 to 0.1%). The chain couples TRDV2 to TRDJ1, with TRDD3 as a possible D gene (6 bases). Trimming removed 1 base at V and 3 bases at J, with 14 bases between. Germline lookup yields CDR1 GEAIGNYY and CDR2 EKD. CDR3 length: 15 amino acids. CDR3 sequence reads: CACDTLLGRADKLIF. The CDR3 DNA sequence: TGTGCCTGTGACACGTTACTGGGAAGGGCCGATAAACTCATCTTT.

Turning to this clone: This sequence is one base from a far larger clone and is likely a read error. In the same sample, other DNA sequences code for this CDR3. The rearrangement links TRDV1 to TRDJ1; 7 bases match TRDD3. This CDR3 contains 21 residues. Germline CDR1 and CDR2: TSWWSYY and QGS. The V gene end was trimmed by 0 bases and the J gene end by 5 bases; junction bases not matched to a gene: 24. In nucleotides, the CDR3 is TGTGCTCTTGGGGAACTCCAACCCGTACTTCCACTTCTACTGGGGTCTGATAAACTCATCTTT. Translation gives CALGELQPVLPLLLGSDKLIF.

Comments on this clone: A clone one base away is much larger, so this may be a read error. The chain combines TRDV2 with TRDJ1; 7 positions match TRDD3. The CDR3 has 15 residues. Germline loops: CDR1 GEAIGNYY, CDR2 EKD. This CDR3 is CACDFVLGTTDKPIF. CDR3 DNA: TGTGCCTGTGATTTTGTACTGGGGACCACCGATAAACCCATCTTT.

As regards this clone: This likely traces to a read error, being one base from a far larger clone. V is TRDV2 and J is TRDJ1; D is unclear. V dropped 0 bases and J dropped 1 base, with 5 bases sitting between them. From germline, CDR1 is GEAIGNYY and CDR2 EKD. The length of the CDR3 is 13 residues. CDR3 loop: CACDTEPTDKLIF. In DNA, the CDR3 is TGTGCCTGTGACACCGAGCCCACCGATAAACTCATCTTT.

The sample holds a few counts of this clone. The identical CDR3 is also encoded by other nucleotide sequences in the sample. The V and J genes are TRDV2 and TRDJ1, with 10 bases aligning to TRDD3. CDR3 length: 21 residues. CDR1 is GEAIGNYY, CDR2 EKD, per germline. The V and J ends lost 1 base and 1 base, in that order; junction bases with no gene match: 20. The CDR3 protein is CACDTVFLSSVLGDRTDKLIF. CDR3 nucleotides: TGTGCCTGTGACACTGTTTTTCTTTCTTCCGTACTGGGGGATCGCACCGATAAACTCATCTTT.

Note on this clone: A read error likely explains this, since a far larger clone differs by one base. Other DNA sequences in this sample translate to the same CDR3. The V gene is TRDV2, the J gene TRDJ1, with TRDD3 matching over 8 bases. This CDR3 spans 17 amino acids. Looked up from germline, CDR1 is GEAIGNYY and CDR2 is EKD. The CDR3 loop is CACDTVTGGLYTDKLIF. In DNA form, the CDR3 reads TGTGCCTGCGACACCGTTACTGGGGGGCTCTACACCGATAAACTCATCTTT.

This chain connects TRDV2 to TRDJ1; 12 bases are a match to TRDD3. The germline V gene encodes CDR1 GEAIGNYY and CDR2 EKD. The length of the CDR3 is 18 residues. V trimming: 5 bases; J trimming: 4 bases; junction bases outside the gene matches: 16. DNA for the CDR3: TGTGCCTGTGCCGCCTTACTGGGGGATACAAAGTCCGGCGATAAACTCATCTTT. Encoded protein: CACAALLGDTKSGDKLIF.

In its sample, this clone was seen a few times. This clone may be a read error of a much larger clone one base away. This specimen includes other DNA sequences encoding the same CDR3. The chain couples TRDV2 to TRDJ1; no clear D gene. The CDR3 contains 19 residues. CDR1 and CDR2 from the germline V gene are GEAIGNYY and EKD. V was shortened by 1 base and J by 0 bases, with 23 bases between the two germline ends. The CDR3 spells CACDTVGLGGFSYTDKLIF. CDR3 sequence (DNA): TGTGCCTGTGACACGGTCGGCCTTGGTGGGTTTTCGTACACCGATAAACTCATCTTT.

By sample share, this clone is medium-sized. This chain joins TRDV2 and TRDJ1, with D possibly matching TRDD3 (6 bases). Trimming removed 1 base at V and 0 bases at J, with 17 bases between. Germline V gene sequence: CDR1 GEAIGNYY, CDR2 EKD. The CDR3 has 17 amino acids. The CDR3, as DNA: TGTGCCTGTGACACGATATCTACTGGGACCTACACCGATAAACTCATCTTT. It codes for CACDTISTGTYTDKLIF.

In regard to this clone: This likely traces to a read error, being one base from a far larger clone. This chain joins TRDV2 and TRDJ1, with TRDD3 identical over 7 bases. The ends lost 0 bases at V and 6 bases at J; junction bases unmatched: 12. Germline V CDR1 and CDR2: GEAIGNYY, EKD. CDR3 length equals 16 residues. CDR3 residues: CACDTWGTPSSNKLIF. DNA of the CDR3: TGTGCCTGTGACACCTGGGGGACCCCCTCCTCCAATAAACTCATCTTT.

On this clone: A much larger clone lies one base from this, so it may be a read error. Other nucleotide sequences in the sample specify the same CDR3. This chain links TRDV2 with TRDJ1; D gene uncertain. The germline gives CDR1 GEAIGNYY, CDR2 EKD. The CDR3 spans 14 residues. Trimming left V 7 bases short and J 0 bases short, with 14 bases between. This chain's CDR3 is CACGPLGNTDKLIF. The CDR3 DNA is TGTGCCTGCGGCCCCCTTGGGAACACCGATAAACTCATCTTT.

This clone was found a few times. TCRdb's listed protein matches a much larger clone and diverges from this DNA's translation at residue 10, likely through a read error; the protein shown comes from the DNA. The CDR3 protein is CACDQLGARPWDTRQMFF. The CDR3 DNA sequence: TGTGCCTGTGACCAACTGGGTGCACGCCCCTGGGACACCCGACAGATGTTTTTC. The chain recombines TRDV2 with TRDJ3; a possible D gene is TRDD3 (6 bases). Trimming pared 3 bases from V and 2 bases from J, leaving 16 bases between. The CDR3 totals 18 residues. Germline CDR1 reads GEAIGNYY; CDR2 reads EKD.

Comment on this clone: Other DNA sequences of this sample code for an identical CDR3. V and J are TRDV2 and TRDJ1; no clear D. Trimming took off 1 base at V and 0 bases at J, with 11 bases between the two ends. Germline V CDR1 and CDR2: GEAIGNYY, EKD. The CDR3 contains 15 residues. The CDR3: CACDTISQYTDKLIF. CDR3 coding DNA: TGTGCCTGTGACACAATTTCTCAGTACACCGATAAACTCATCTTT.

This clone is medium-sized within its sample. The chain joins TRDV2 to TRDJ1, with 13 bases aligning to TRDD3. CDR3 length: 18 residues. The germline gives CDR1 GEAIGNYY, CDR2 EKD. With V trimmed by 0 bases and J by 0 bases, 6 bases remained unmatched. The CDR3 sequence: CACDTLTGGYVYTDKLIF. CDR3 nucleotides: TGTGCCTGTGACACCCTTACTGGGGGATACGTCTACACCGATAAACTCATCTTT.

By frequency in the sample, this clone is medium-sized (0.01 to 0.1%). The sample carries other DNA sequences with the same CDR3. The chain combines TRDV2 with TRDJ3; TRDD3 matches at 10 bases. The CDR3 loop spans 23 amino acids. The V and J ends lost 4 bases and 0 bases, in that order; junction bases with no gene match: 20. The V gene's germline CDR1 is GEAIGNYY and CDR2 EKD. This CDR3 reads CACDYALTGGSPLSSWDTRQMFF. The CDR3 nucleotides are TGTGCCTGTGATTACGCTCTTACTGGGGGATCCCCCTTAAGCTCCTGGGACACCCGACAGATGTTTTTC.

This clone is classed as medium-sized. The rearrangement links TRDV2 to TRDJ1, with TRDD3 identical over 7 bases. CDR3 length equals 16 residues. V lost 3 bases to trimming and J lost 1 base; unmatched junction nucleotides: 10. In germline, CDR1 is GEAIGNYY, CDR2 EKD. CDR3 DNA: TGTGCCTGTGACTCGATGTGGGGGACGTCCACCGATAAACTCATCTTT. Encoded protein: CACDSMWGTSTDKLIF.

Notes on this clone: A clone one base away is much larger, so this may be a read error. In the same sample, other DNA sequences code for this CDR3. The chain joins TRDV2 to TRDJ1; perhaps TRDD3 as D (5 bases). CDR1 is GEAIGNYY and CDR2 is EKD in the germline V gene. Trimming removed 2 bases from V and 0 bases from J, with 15 bases in between. The CDR3 covers 16 residues. The CDR3, as DNA: TGTGCCTGTGACAAGGTAGGGGAATCGTACACCGATAAACTCATCTTT. Translating it yields CACDKVGESYTDKLIF.

This clone is judged medium-sized. Other DNA sequences from this sample encode an identical CDR3 as well. V is TRDV1 and J is TRDJ1, with TRDD3 matching over 10 bases. Germline lookup yields CDR1 TSWWSYY and CDR2 QGS. The CDR3 is made up of 24 amino acids. Germline trimming cut 0 bases from V and 7 bases from J; bases unmatched to any gene: 32. CDR3 region: CALGELFFTPRIFGWGIPYGKLIF. The DNA for the CDR3 is TGTGCTCTTGGGGAACTCTTCTTTACCCCGCGGATATTCGGATGGGGGATACCCTACGGTAAACTCATCTTT.